This T cell receptor beta chain was profiled in a study of CD8+ T cells in alopecia areata. V lost 0 bases, J lost 8 bases, and 10 bases lay in between. Germline-derived CDR1 and CDR2 are GTSNPN and SVGIG (reference sequence). The CDR3 totals 12 residues. The treatment denotes: oral pan-JAK inhibitor, 5-10 mg twice daily. Extracted from the samples, RNA was reverse transcribed into cDNA to serve as the sequencing template. Method: immunoSEQ multiplex PCR; TCRdb's copy keeps in-frame clones and lacks some. The sample contains approximately 100,000 clones, 50% to 60% of which appear only once. The receptor's source is a human donor with alopecia areata. This sample comprised CD8+ T cells sorted from blood, obtained between weeks 55 and 70, from a patient treated with tofacitinib. V gene TRBV30 combines with J gene TRBJ1-2; D ambiguous. The chain's CDR3 is CAWSVLGLGYTF. The CDR3, as DNA: TGTGCCTGGAGTGTACTCGGTCTCGGCTACACCTTC.